This T cell receptor beta chain originates from a study of T cells in Graves' hyperthyroidism and ophthalmopathy. This clonotype was observed many times. The source material, RNA transcripts, was used to amplify TCR beta CDR3 regions. When the TCR CDR3 underwent first-round RT-PCR, the HTBI primer set was used. TCRdb reanalysed the multiplex PCR reads using MiXCR and keeps one entry per CDR3 protein. The sample holds about 620,000 distinct CDR3 sequences, about 16% seen once. Trimming shortened V by 6 bases and J by 3 bases, and 8 bases separated the two germline ends. Germline CDR1 and CDR2: MDHEN and SYDVKM. This CDR3 region has 12 residues.

The specimen sequenced was blood. This sequence was found in a young woman with Graves' hyperthyroidism. The chain uses TRBV28 and TRBJ1-2, with unresolved D. The CDR3 spells CASSKPYYGYTF. As DNA, the CDR3 is TGTGCCAGCAGCAAGCCCTACTATGGCTACACCTTC.